This T cell receptor (beta chain) was recorded in a study of T cell responses to AZD1222 COVID-19 vaccine. Study-wide points: Researchers report vaccine-associated CD4 TCRs spanning spike, with dominance at 160-218 and 743-854.

The protocol was immunoSEQ multiplex PCR, while the TCRdb copy is restricted to in-frame clones and leaves out a portion. The sample consists of around 120,000 clones, about 85% of them appearing once. This clone has only one observation. Its specificity is not known. The source was peripheral blood, collected on day 0 of AZD1222 vaccination. This TCR was recovered from an adult in good health.

The CDR3 loop is CASSSDLGEKLFF. CDR3 in DNA: TGTGCCAGCAGCTCAGATCTGGGAGAAAAACTGTTTTTT. The chain couples TRBV7-8 to TRBJ1-4; unclear D gene. CDR1 is SGHVS, CDR2 FQNEAQ, per germline. The CDR3 is made up of 13 amino acids. The V and J ends lost 4 bases and 8 bases respectively, with 11 bases between them.